Sequencing of this TCR beta chain was carried out in a study of cytomegalovirus exposure and HLA in healthy donors. Study outcomes and limitations: Accurate predictions that matched the HLA-A and HLA-B alleles of most subjects were reportedly made from TCR beta sequences. Later analysis reportedly placed an Asian-associated ancestry cluster below the roughly 700-donor mean in N-insertions. Overall, roughly 160 TCR beta chains were annotated as cytomegalovirus-associated.

A multiplex PCR was run with 60 Vbeta primers and 13 Jbeta primers. In the authors' workflow: The count from a later analysis was some 83 million unique TCR beta chains, some 12 million of them shared. TCRdb's table, derived via immunoSEQ multiplex PCR, lists solely in-frame clones and lacks some. D and trimming were read from the DNA, whereas the V and J calls and clone size are those reported in that table. The profile shows some 200,000 clones, around 80% of them singletons. The CDR3 is 13 residues long. The germline V and J ends were trimmed by 4 bases and 5 bases, with 9 bases remaining between them. The germline V gene encodes CDR1 SEHNR and CDR2 FQNEAQ (reference sequence). About this clone itself: What it recognizes is unknown.

Sequencing used PBMCs. The rearrangement joins TRBV7-9 to TRBJ2-1, with D perhaps TRBD2 (5 bases). The source of this sequence is a woman aged 30 to 39 in good health and CMV-seropositive. DNA of the CDR3: TGTGCCAGCAGCTCCGCTAGCCACAATGAGCAGTTCTTC. It yields the protein CASSSASHNEQFF.